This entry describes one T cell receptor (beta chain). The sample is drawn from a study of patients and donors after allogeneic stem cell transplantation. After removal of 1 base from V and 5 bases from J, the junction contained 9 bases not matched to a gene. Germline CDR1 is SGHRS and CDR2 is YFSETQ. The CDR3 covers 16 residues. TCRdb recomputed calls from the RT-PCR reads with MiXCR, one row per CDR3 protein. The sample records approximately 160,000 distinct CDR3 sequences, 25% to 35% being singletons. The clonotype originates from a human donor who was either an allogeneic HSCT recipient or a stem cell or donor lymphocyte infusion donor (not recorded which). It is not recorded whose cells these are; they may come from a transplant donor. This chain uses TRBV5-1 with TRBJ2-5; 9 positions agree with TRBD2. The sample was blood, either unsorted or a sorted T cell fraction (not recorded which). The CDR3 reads CASSLPSGMQGETQYF. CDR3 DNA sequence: TGCGCCAGCAGCTTGCCTAGCGGGATGCAAGGCGAGACCCAGTACTTC.